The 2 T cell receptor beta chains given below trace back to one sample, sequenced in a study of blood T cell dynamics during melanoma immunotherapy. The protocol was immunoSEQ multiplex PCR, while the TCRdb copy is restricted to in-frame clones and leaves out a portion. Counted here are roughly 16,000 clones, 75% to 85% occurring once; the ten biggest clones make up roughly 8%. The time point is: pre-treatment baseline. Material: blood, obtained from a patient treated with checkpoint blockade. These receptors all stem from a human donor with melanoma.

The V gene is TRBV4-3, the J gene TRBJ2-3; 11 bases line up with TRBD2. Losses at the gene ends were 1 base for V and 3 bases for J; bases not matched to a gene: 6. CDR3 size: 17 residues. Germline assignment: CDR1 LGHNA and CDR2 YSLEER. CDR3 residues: CASSQVLAGGATDTQYF. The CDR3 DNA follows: TGCGCCAGCAGCCAAGTATTAGCGGGAGGGGCTACAGATACGCAGTATTTT.

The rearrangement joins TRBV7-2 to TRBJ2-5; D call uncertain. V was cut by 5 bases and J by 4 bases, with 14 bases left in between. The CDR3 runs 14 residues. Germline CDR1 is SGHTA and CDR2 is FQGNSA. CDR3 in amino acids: CASSPVQWGETQYF. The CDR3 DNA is TGTGCCAGCAGCCCAGTCCAGTGGGGAGAGACCCAGTACTTC.